A selection of T cell receptor beta chains follows, all from one sample in a study of human T cells and chemical hapten exposure. One entry per CDR3 protein results from TCRdb running MiXCR on the RACE reads. The sample carries about 49,000 distinct CDR3 sequences, around a tenth recorded once. The starting material was whole blood, obtained in connection with sensitization to the hapten diphenylcyclopropenone (DPC). These receptors came from a woman between 50 and 59 years old with alopecia areata. Some clones in this sample may be carry-over from other donors' samples. Each CDR3 is given with its conserved first and last residue. A D gene is named only where the DNA matches it firmly. A row's size may be missing; if present it is once, few, many or a size class.

CDR3nt | CDR3aa | j_gene | abundance | d_gene | v_gene | len
TGTGCCAGCAGTTACTCGGGGGCCGCCACAGATACGCAGTATTTT | CASSYSGAATDTQYF | TRBJ2-3 | NA | NA | TRBV6-5 | 15
TGTGCCAGCAGCTTACCGAAGCAGGATGAGCAGTTCTTC | CASSLPKQDEQFF | TRBJ2-1 | many | NA | TRBV7-8 | 13
TGTGCCAGCAGCACCAATAGCAATCAGCCCCAGCATTTT | CASSTNSNQPQHF | TRBJ1-5 | many | NA | TRBV11-2 | 13
TGTGCCACCAGTGAAAGTCGAACAGGAATGGACTATGGCTACACCTTC | CATSESRTGMDYGYTF | TRBJ1-2 | many | NA | TRBV24-1 | 16
TGTGCCAGCAGTCTGGGACAGGGCGGCAACACTGAAGCTTTCTTT | CASSLGQGGNTEAFF | TRBJ1-1 | few | TRBD1 | TRBV7-2 | 15
TGTGCCAGCAGCAAGGACAGGGCTGACACTGAAGCTTTCTTT | CASSKDRADTEAFF | TRBJ1-1 | NA | TRBD1 | TRBV6-5 | 14
TGCGCCAGCAGCTTGAGGCTAGCGGGAGGGACCTGGTATGAGCAGTTCTTC | CASSLRLAGGTWYEQFF | TRBJ2-1 | many | TRBD2 | TRBV5-1 | 17
TGCGCCAGCAGCCCGCGGAGAGACAGGAACACTGAAGCTTTCTTT | CASSPRRDRNTEAFF | TRBJ1-1 | many | NA | TRBV5-1 | 15
TGTGCCAGCAGTCCCCTTGGCGGTGTAAGCACTGAAGCTTTCTTT | CASSPLGGVSTEAFF | TRBJ1-1 | few | NA | TRBV25-1 | 15
TGCAGCGTTGTAGCAGAGAGCACAGATACGCAGTATTTT | CSVVAESTDTQYF | TRBJ2-3 | many | NA | TRBV29-1 | 13
TGTGCCAGTGCAACAGTCTCGGATGAAGCTTTCTTT | CASATVSDEAFF | TRBJ1-1 | many | NA | TRBV12-3/TRBV12-4 | 12
TGTGCTAGTGGTATACTCGGGACTAGCACAGATACGCAGTATTTT | CASGILGTSTDTQYF | TRBJ2-3 | many | NA | TRBV12-5 | 15
TGTGCCAGCAGTTTATTTCCGGGAGGGCGTGGAGGGGAGCTGTTTTTT | CASSLFPGGRGGELFF | TRBJ2-2 | many | TRBD2 | TRBV28 | 16
TGTGCCATAGGGACCCTCTCGGATGAGCAGTTCTTC | CAIGTLSDEQFF | TRBJ2-1 | NA | NA | TRBV10-3 | 12
TGTGCCAGCAGCTTCGGACAGGTCAACACTGAAGCTTTCTTT | CASSFGQVNTEAFF | TRBJ1-1 | NA | TRBD1 | TRBV7-2 | 14
TGTGCCAGCTCACAAGATACAGGACTCTCCGCTAATGAAAAACTGTTTTTT | CASSQDTGLSANEKLFF | TRBJ1-4 | many | NA | TRBV18 | 17
TGTGCCAGCAGACGACTGGGAAGCTCCTATAATTCACCCCTCCACTTT | CASRRLGSSYNSPLHF | TRBJ1-6 | many | NA | TRBV12-3/TRBV12-4 | 16
TGTGCCAGCAGCCCTGGTGGGACCCAGATTACCTACGAGCAGTACTTC | CASSPGGTQITYEQYF | TRBJ2-7 | many | NA | TRBV11-2 | 16
TGTGCCAGCAGCCAAGCCCCGGGGCCCACAGATACGCAGTATTTT | CASSQAPGPTDTQYF | TRBJ2-3 | NA | NA | TRBV3-1 | 15
TGTGCCAGCAGTTCCACCCTCGTGGGGGGCAAGGGGCTCTATGGCTACACCTTC | CASSSTLVGGKGLYGYTF | TRBJ1-2 | many | NA | TRBV28 | 18
TGCAGCCTCCGGGGGAGGTACACCGGGGAGCTGTTTTTT | CSLRGRYTGELFF | TRBJ2-2 | NA | NA | TRBV29-1 | 13
TGTGCCAGCAGCTTAGGTGGGACCGGGGGTGATGAGCAGTTCTTC | CASSLGGTGGDEQFF | TRBJ2-1 | many | NA | TRBV7-6 | 15
TGTGCCAGCAGTTACGGAGTCGATCAAGAGACCCAGTACTTC | CASSYGVDQETQYF | TRBJ2-5 | NA | NA | TRBV6-5 | 14
TGTGCCAGCAGCTATAGCGGGACTAGGGGGCGAAAGACCCAGTACTTC | CASSYSGTRGRKTQYF | TRBJ2-5 | few | NA | TRBV21-1 | 16
TGTGCCAGCAGCTTAGACTTTCAAGGCTACGAGCAGTACTTC | CASSLDFQGYEQYF | TRBJ2-7 | many | NA | TRBV7-9 | 14
TGCAGCGTTGCGCCCGGGACTAGCTCTTCCTACGAGCAGTACTTC | CSVAPGTSSSYEQYF | TRBJ2-7 | NA | TRBD2 | TRBV29-1 | 15
TGTGCCAGCATTGGGGGAGATACGCAGTATTTT | CASIGGDTQYF | TRBJ2-3 | few | NA | TRBV27 | 11
TGTGCCAGCAAGTTGCGCGATGAGCAGTTCTTC | CASKLRDEQFF | TRBJ2-1 | medium-sized | NA | TRBV6-2/TRBV6-3 | 11
TGTGCCAGCAGCTTAGGCGCTAGCGGAGCGGGGGAGCAGTACTTC | CASSLGASGAGEQYF | TRBJ2-7 | many | TRBD2 | TRBV7-6 | 15
TGTGCCAGCAGCTTAGGGGACAGGCCCGCTTCTGGAAACACCATATATTTT | CASSLGDRPASGNTIYF | TRBJ1-3 | many | TRBD1 | TRBV7-9 | 17
TGTGCCAGCAGCTTTTTTAAGGGGGCGGGGGAGACCCAGTACTTC | CASSFFKGAGETQYF | TRBJ2-5 | many | NA | TRBV7-2 | 15
TGTGCCAGCAGCTTAGGGGCTTCGGCAGATACGCAGTATTTT | CASSLGASADTQYF | TRBJ2-3 | many | NA | TRBV7-8 | 14
TGTGCCAGCACACGGCGCGGAACTCTTGACTACGAGCAGTACTTC | CASTRRGTLDYEQYF | TRBJ2-7 | many | NA | TRBV6-2/TRBV6-3 | 15
TGTGCCAGCAGTGAATGGACAGGGAGCAGCGGGCAGTACTTC | CASSEWTGSSGQYF | TRBJ2-7 | many | TRBD1 | TRBV6-1 | 14
TGTGCCAGCAGCTCAAGGACCGCCACCAACTATGGCTACACCTTC | CASSSRTATNYGYTF | TRBJ1-2 | many | NA | TRBV7-2 | 15
TGTGCCAGCAGTTTAGACCGAACCTACGAGCAGTACTTC | CASSLDRTYEQYF | TRBJ2-7 | many | NA | TRBV12-3/TRBV12-4 | 13
TGCAGCGACTCTAGCGGCTTCAAAAACATTCAGTACTTC | CSDSSGFKNIQYF | TRBJ2-4 | many | TRBD2 | TRBV29-1 | 13
TGCAGCGTTGAAGATCTCTCCAAAAGGACCCAGTACTTC | CSVEDLSKRTQYF | TRBJ2-5 | many | NA | TRBV29-1 | 13
TGCAGTGTCGTAGGACGGGAGGAAGCCGGGGAGCTGTTTTTT | CSVVGREEAGELFF | TRBJ2-2 | few | TRBD2 | TRBV20-1 | 14
TGTGCCAGCAGTAAAGACGTGGCTAGCGGGGGATATGAGCAGTTCTTC | CASSKDVASGGYEQFF | TRBJ2-1 | many | TRBD2 | TRBV2 | 16
TGCGCCAGCAGCTTGGGAGGACAGACCTACAATGAGCAGTTCTTC | CASSLGGQTYNEQFF | TRBJ2-1 | many | NA | TRBV5-1 | 15
TGTGCCAGCAGTTTGGGGGACAAATACGAGCAGTACTTC | CASSLGDKYEQYF | TRBJ2-7 | NA | NA | TRBV28 | 13
TGTGCCCAACAAGGTACAGGCAGAAACACTGAAGCTTTCTTT | CAQQGTGRNTEAFF | TRBJ1-1 | many | NA | TRBV12-3/TRBV12-4 | 14
TGTGCCAGCAGCGCAAACCTACAGCACGAGCAGTACTTC | CASSANLQHEQYF | TRBJ2-7 | NA | NA | TRBV7-9 | 13
TGCGCCAGCAGTGAATCTGTCTCCGGGGCCAACGTCCTGACTTTC | CASSESVSGANVLTF | TRBJ2-6 | many | NA | TRBV10-2 | 15
TGTGCCAGCAGTCCAGTAGGACTAGCCAATGAGCAGTTCTTC | CASSPVGLANEQFF | TRBJ2-1 | many | TRBD2 | TRBV6-5 | 14
TGTGCCAGCAGCGCCCGATTCGAAACCTACGAGCAGTACTTC | CASSARFETYEQYF | TRBJ2-7 | many | NA | TRBV9 | 14
TGTGCCAGCAGATTCCAGGGAGATCAGCCCCAGCATTTT | CASRFQGDQPQHF | TRBJ1-5 | many | NA | TRBV6-5 | 13
TGTGCCAGCAGCGAACCGAACAACCTTAACTATGGCTACACCTTC | CASSEPNNLNYGYTF | TRBJ1-2 | many | NA | TRBV28 | 15
TGCAGCGTTGAAGATGGGCCTGGGGTAGCGGGGGGCCAAGAGACCCAGTACTTC | CSVEDGPGVAGGQETQYF | TRBJ2-5 | many | TRBD2 | TRBV29-1 | 18
TGCAGTGCTAGAGATGGTGGGACAGATATTTCTGGAAACACCATATATTTT | CSARDGGTDISGNTIYF | TRBJ1-3 | few | TRBD1 | TRBV20-1 | 17
TGTGCCAGCAGTAGACTAGCGGGAGTCAATGAGCAGTTCTTC | CASSRLAGVNEQFF | TRBJ2-1 | few | TRBD2 | TRBV2 | 14
TGTGCCAGCAGTACCCGGACACGTGAGCAGTTCTTC | CASSTRTREQFF | TRBJ2-1 | NA | NA | TRBV28 | 12
TGTGCCAGCAGATCACCCAGCAATCAGCCCCAGCATTTT | CASRSPSNQPQHF | TRBJ1-5 | many | NA | TRBV28 | 13